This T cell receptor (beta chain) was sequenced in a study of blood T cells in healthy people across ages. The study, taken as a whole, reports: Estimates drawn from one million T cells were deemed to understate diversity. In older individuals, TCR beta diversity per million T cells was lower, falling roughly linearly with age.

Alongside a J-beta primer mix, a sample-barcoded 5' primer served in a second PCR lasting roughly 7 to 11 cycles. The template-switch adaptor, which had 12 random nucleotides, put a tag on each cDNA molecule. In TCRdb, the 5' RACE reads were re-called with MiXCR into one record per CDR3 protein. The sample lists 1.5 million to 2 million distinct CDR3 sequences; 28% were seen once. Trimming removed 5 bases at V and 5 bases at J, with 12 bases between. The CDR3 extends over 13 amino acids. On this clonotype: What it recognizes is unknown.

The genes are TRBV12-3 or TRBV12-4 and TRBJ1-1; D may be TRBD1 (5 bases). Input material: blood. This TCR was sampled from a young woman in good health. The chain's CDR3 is CASSDPGVTEAFF. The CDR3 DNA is TGTGCCAGCAGTGACCCGGGGGTAACTGAAGCTTTCTTT.